This TCR beta chain was retrieved from a study of blood T cell repertoires in COVID-19. Turning to the study itself: The United States, Italy and Spain supplied acute and convalescent COVID-19 samples.

Produced via immunoSEQ multiplex PCR; TCRdb's table is partial and in-frame only. The sample lists about 300,000 clones, roughly 83% seen once, with under 2% in the top ten. V was pared by 3 bases and J by 8 bases, with 3 bases of the junction left unmatched. CDR1 and CDR2 from the germline V gene are LGHNA and YNFKEQ. The CDR3 contains 12 residues. The V call is TRBV4-2, the J call TRBJ1-1; 7 bases align to TRBD1. This clonotype was obtained from a woman between 50 and 59 years old with acute or convalescent COVID-19. Sequencing was performed on peripheral blood. CDR3 DNA sequence: TGTGCCAGCAGCCACCCGACAGGGGAAGCTTTCTTT. It codes for CASSHPTGEAFF.